This T cell receptor (beta chain) was retrieved from a study of memory CD4+ T cells and cytomegalovirus serostatus. Trimming took 3 bases from V and 0 from J; bases not matched to a gene: 4. The germline CDR1 and CDR2 sequences are SGHTA and FQGNSA. This CDR3 is built from 15 residues. Single viable CD3+CD4+CD8-CD45RO+ cells were sorted as the memory CD4+ T cells. The protocol was immunoSEQ multiplex PCR, while the TCRdb copy is restricted to in-frame clones and leaves out a portion. The sample holds about 82,000 clones, 75% to 90% seen once. Worth noting for this clone: Its specificity is unknown.

Study-level findings and limits: Each of approximately 73 CMV-associated TCRbeta sequences occurred in one to five individuals.

This TCR was sampled from an adult in good health and CMV-seronegative. The specimen sequenced was memory CD4+ T cells from blood. V is TRBV7-2 and J is TRBJ2-5, with 7 bases identical to TRBD1. The CDR3 protein is CASSFQQGYQETQYF. The CDR3 DNA follows: TGTGCCAGCAGCTTTCAACAGGGGTACCAAGAGACCCAGTACTTC.